This T cell receptor (beta chain) is drawn from a study of cytomegalovirus exposure and HLA in healthy donors. The data were produced by immunoSEQ multiplex PCR, yet TCRdb's version contains in-frame clones alone and is incomplete. This sample has around 300,000 clones, with approximately 86% found just once. The receptor comes from a young woman in good health and CMV-seronegative. The sequenced sample consisted of PBMCs.

The CDR3 sequence is CASSLRDSAYNEQFF. DNA for the CDR3: TGTGCCAGCAGTTTAAGGGACAGCGCCTACAATGAGCAGTTCTTC. This chain joins TRBV28 and TRBJ2-1; 7 bases align to TRBD1. The V segment lost 2 bases and the J segment 2 bases; nucleotides outside the gene matches: 3. CDR1 and CDR2 (germline): MDHEN, SYDVKM. CDR3 length: 15 amino acids.